The sequence of this T cell receptor beta chain was determined in a study of cytomegalovirus exposure and HLA in healthy donors. PCR involved 60 Vbeta and 13 Jbeta primers. Assay used: immunoSEQ multiplex PCR; TCRdb lists only in-frame clones, some missing. The sample shows 150,000 or so clones, around three fifths of them seen only once. General observations from the study: Later analysis identified a missense DCLRE1C variant that was linked to TCR beta V- and J-gene trimming. DRB1 showed the most TCR associations and HLA-C the fewest in a later analysis, as rates varied by HLA locus.

Points on this clone: Its antigen is unknown.

Source material: PBMCs. The sequence was obtained from a woman aged 25 to 39 in good health and CMV-seropositive.

CDR3 sequence reads: CATSRRQETQYF. The CDR3, as DNA: TGTGCCACCAGCAGACGCCAAGAGACCCAGTACTTC. J is TRBJ2-5 and V is TRBV15; unclear D gene. Looked up from germline, CDR1 is LNHNV and CDR2 is YYDKDF (reference sequence). V was pared by 2 bases and J by 1 base, with 2 bases between. The CDR3 length is 12 residues.